This is a list of T cell receptor beta chains from one sample in a study of vaccination effects on CD4 cells after COVID-19. Sequenced by immunoSEQ multiplex PCR; TCRdb stores in-frame clones only, minus some. The sample includes around 30,000 clones, 55% to 65% of them seen just once. Their cognate antigens are unknown. The sequenced sample was CD4+ T cells from PBMCs cultured without peptide, obtained before COVID-19 vaccination. These receptors came from a human donor who received a COVID-19 vaccine. CDR3s include the opening cysteine and the closing phenylalanine or tryptophan. Fields, in order: J gene, clone size, D gene, V gene, CDR3 DNA, CDR3 protein. The D gene is left open where the match is weak. Expanded clones get a size class; other rows say once, few or many, or leave the size out.

J: TRBJ1-3; size: NA; D: TRBD1; V: TRBV5-1; DNA: TGCGCCAGCAGCTTGGGGACAGGGGGCTCGCTTAGCTCTGGAAACACCATATATTTT; CDR3: CASSLGTGGSLSSGNTIYF
J: TRBJ2-7; size: NA; D: NA; V: TRBV12-3/TRBV12-4; DNA: TGTGCCAGCACCAAGGGTTACGAGCAGTACTTC; CDR3: CASTKGYEQYF
J: TRBJ2-5; size: NA; D: NA; V: TRBV5-6; DNA: TGTGCCAGCAGCTTGCGGAGCGGGTGGGGGCAAGAGACCCAGTACTTC; CDR3: CASSLRSGWGQETQYF
J: TRBJ2-1; size: NA; D: TRBD2; V: TRBV25-1; DNA: TGTGCCAGCAAGGGACTAGAAAAGAATGAGCAGTTCTTC; CDR3: CASKGLEKNEQFF
J: TRBJ1-5; size: few; D: TRBD1; V: TRBV19; DNA: TGTGCCACCTGGGGGACAGGGGTCCAGCCCCAGCATTTT; CDR3: CATWGTGVQPQHF
J: TRBJ2-2; size: NA; D: NA; V: TRBV2; DNA: TGTGCCAGCAGCATGACGGGAGCAAGGGAGCTGTTTTTT; CDR3: CASSMTGARELFF
J: TRBJ1-2; size: NA; D: NA; V: TRBV27; DNA: TGTGCCAGCCAGGCCCCGGGGTATGGCTACACCTTC; CDR3: CASQAPGYGYTF
J: TRBJ2-4; size: NA; D: NA; V: TRBV5-4; DNA: TGTGCCAGCAGCATAACCGAGGGAGCGAAAAACATTCAGTACTTC; CDR3: CASSITEGAKNIQYF
J: TRBJ1-2; size: NA; D: TRBD1; V: TRBV25-1; DNA: TGTGCCAGCAGTCCCAAGGGGACAGTTGACGGACGGACGGGTGGCTACACCTTC; CDR3: CASSPKGTVDGRTGGYTF
J: TRBJ2-1; size: few; D: NA; V: TRBV19; DNA: TGTGCCAGTAGTGAAGGGGGCTCCTACAATGAGCAGTTCTTC; CDR3: CASSEGGSYNEQFF
J: TRBJ2-7; size: few; D: TRBD1; V: TRBV4-1; DNA: TGCGCCAGCAGCGCGGACAGGATTAATTCCTACGAGCAGTACTTC; CDR3: CASSADRINSYEQYF
J: TRBJ1-6; size: NA; D: TRBD1; V: TRBV27; DNA: TGTGCCAGCAGTGAGAGGGACAGGGTAAATTCACCCCTCCACTTT; CDR3: CASSERDRVNSPLHF
J: TRBJ2-3; size: NA; D: TRBD2; V: TRBV9; DNA: TGTGCCAGCAGCGAGGGACTAGCGGGAGATACGCAGTATTTT; CDR3: CASSEGLAGDTQYF
J: TRBJ1-2; size: NA; D: NA; V: TRBV19; DNA: TGTGCCAGTAGTATAGTAGGGCAGCTTAACTATGGCTACACCTTC; CDR3: CASSIVGQLNYGYTF
J: TRBJ2-3; size: few; D: NA; V: TRBV10-3; DNA: TGTGCCATCACTGGCGAGGATACGCAGTATTTT; CDR3: CAITGEDTQYF
J: TRBJ1-1; size: few; D: NA; V: TRBV11-2; DNA: TGTGCCAGCGGGTTTGACAGGTATAACCATGAAGCTTTCTTT; CDR3: CASGFDRYNHEAFF
J: TRBJ2-5; size: NA; D: NA; V: TRBV19; DNA: TGTGCCAGTAGTATTGAAAAGAAGGGGACCCAGTACTTC; CDR3: CASSIEKKGTQYF
J: TRBJ1-1; size: NA; D: NA; V: TRBV6-5; DNA: TGTGCCAGTAGCCCGGGTCGGGACACTGAAGCTTTCTTT; CDR3: CASSPGRDTEAFF
J: TRBJ2-5; size: NA; D: NA; V: TRBV19; DNA: TGTGCCAGTAGTATTGGGGGAGATTGGCAGACCCAGTACTTC; CDR3: CASSIGGDWQTQYF
J: TRBJ2-7; size: NA; D: TRBD1; V: TRBV6-1; DNA: TGTGCCAGCAGTGAAGAGGGACAGCTCGGCTACGAGCAGTACTTC; CDR3: CASSEEGQLGYEQYF
J: TRBJ1-5; size: NA; D: TRBD1; V: TRBV2; DNA: TGTGCCAGCCAGACAGGGGAAAATCAGCCCCAGCATTTT; CDR3: CASQTGENQPQHF
J: TRBJ1-1; size: NA; D: NA; V: TRBV7-9; DNA: TGTGCCAGCAGCTTGGAGGGGGGAGGTACTGAAGCTTTCTTT; CDR3: CASSLEGGGTEAFF
J: TRBJ2-7; size: few; D: NA; V: TRBV7-2; DNA: TGTGCCAGCAGCTCGGGGTCCTATTCCTACGAGCAGTACTTC; CDR3: CASSSGSYSYEQYF
J: TRBJ2-7; size: NA; D: NA; V: TRBV6-5; DNA: TGTGCCAGCTCGCCGCCGCAAACGCCCTACGAGCAGTACTTC; CDR3: CASSPPQTPYEQYF
J: TRBJ2-5; size: few; D: NA; V: TRBV4-1; DNA: TGCGCCAGCAGCCATTTCTTCCAAGAGACCCAGTACTTC; CDR3: CASSHFFQETQYF
J: TRBJ1-5; size: few; D: TRBD1; V: TRBV30; DNA: TGTGCCTGGACCCCAGGGGGCGGTCAGCCCCAGCATTTT; CDR3: CAWTPGGGQPQHF
J: TRBJ1-1; size: NA; D: NA; V: TRBV25-1; DNA: TGTGCCAGCAGGCCACAGGGCGAAATCACTGAAGCTTTCTTT; CDR3: CASRPQGEITEAFF
J: TRBJ2-5; size: NA; D: NA; V: TRBV6-5; DNA: TGTGCCAGCAGCGTGGGACTTCAAGAGACCCAGTACTTC; CDR3: CASSVGLQETQYF
J: TRBJ2-3; size: NA; D: NA; V: TRBV29-1; DNA: TGCAGCGTTGCCGGGAGAGGAAGCACAGATACGCAGTATTTT; CDR3: CSVAGRGSTDTQYF
J: TRBJ1-5; size: few; D: NA; V: TRBV6-6; DNA: TGTGCCAGCAGTTACTGGGAACAGGGCAATCAGCCCCAGCATTTT; CDR3: CASSYWEQGNQPQHF
J: TRBJ2-7; size: NA; D: NA; V: TRBV7-9; DNA: TGTGCCAGCACCTTCGGACAGCCCTACGAGCAGTACTTC; CDR3: CASTFGQPYEQYF
J: TRBJ2-3; size: NA; D: NA; V: TRBV4-1; DNA: TGCGCCAGCAGCCAAGCGTTACGGGAAGATACGCAGTATTTT; CDR3: CASSQALREDTQYF
J: TRBJ2-5; size: NA; D: TRBD1; V: TRBV10-3; DNA: TGTGCCATCAGTGGGACAGGCTTAGGGGAGACCCAGTACTTC; CDR3: CAISGTGLGETQYF
J: TRBJ1-1; size: NA; D: NA; V: TRBV6-5; DNA: TGTGCCAGCATAGGGGACACTGAAGCTTTCTTT; CDR3: CASIGDTEAFF
J: TRBJ2-7; size: NA; D: TRBD2; V: TRBV11-1; DNA: TGTGCCACCAATGGGCTAGCGGGAGGCGAGCAGTACTTC; CDR3: CATNGLAGGEQYF
J: TRBJ2-1; size: NA; D: TRBD2; V: TRBV18; DNA: TGTGCCAGCTCACCACCCGGACTAGCGGGGGGGCGAGGTGAGCAGTTCTTC; CDR3: CASSPPGLAGGRGEQFF
J: TRBJ2-1; size: NA; D: NA; V: TRBV10-3; DNA: TGTGCCATCAGTGAGCTATTTTCTGGCAATGAGCAGTTCTTC; CDR3: CAISELFSGNEQFF